This entry is about one TCR beta chain. As originally analysed: Estimation of nucleated cell counts relied on the amplification of reference gene primers. Method: immunoSEQ multiplex PCR; TCRdb's copy keeps in-frame clones and lacks some. The V and J calls and clone size are taken from that table; D and trimming were inferred from the DNA. The sample has 80,000 or so clones; roughly 85% are singletons. These data come from a study of blood T cell repertoires in COVID-19. On the study more broadly: Some COVID-19 samples were acute and others convalescent; all came from the United States, Italy and Spain. PBMCs, B-cell-depleted T cells, or T cells were the source of the cDNA or gDNA that made up the material.

The V and J ends lost 6 bases and 2 bases respectively, with 19 bases between them. The V gene's germline CDR1 is KGHSH and CDR2 LQKENI. The CDR3 consists of 17 residues. This TCR was recovered from a woman between 65 and 79 years old with acute or convalescent COVID-19. The V gene is TRBV18, the J gene TRBJ1-4; tentative D call: TRBD1 (6 bases). Sequenced input: peripheral blood. This chain's CDR3 is CASSPNVRQGTNEKLFF. CDR3 bases: TGTGCCAGCTCCCCCAATGTCCGGCAGGGGACTAATGAAAAACTGTTTTTT.